This TCR beta chain was recovered during a study of cytomegalovirus exposure and HLA in healthy donors. The CDR3 has 15 amino acids. Looked up from germline, CDR1 is SEHNR and CDR2 is FQNEAQ (reference sequence). V was pared by 4 bases and J by 4 bases, with 6 bases of the junction left unmatched. In regard to this clone: Its specificity is not known.

Both 60 Vbeta primers and 13 Jbeta primers went into the PCR. The assay was immunoSEQ multiplex PCR, and TCRdb's table has in-frame clones only and misses some. The profile shows 120,000 or so clones, approximately 84% of them singletons. Notes on the study in general: The analysis excluded some indistinguishable V segments, including TRBV6-2 and TRBV6-3.

This clonotype was obtained from a man between 18 and 29 years old in good health and CMV-seropositive. V gene TRBV7-9 combines with J gene TRBJ2-1; 8 nucleotides match TRBD2. Input material: PBMCs. CDR3 coding DNA: TGTGCCAGCAGCTCAAGCGGGAGCCGTTACAATGAGCAGTTCTTC. This encodes CASSSSGSRYNEQFF.